The rows below give T cell receptor beta chains drawn from one sample of a study of cytomegalovirus exposure and HLA in healthy donors. The data were produced by immunoSEQ multiplex PCR, yet TCRdb's version contains in-frame clones alone and is incomplete. The table lists 97,000 or so clones, approximately 82% of them singletons. Sequenced material: PBMCs. The receptors here all came from a middle-aged man in good health and CMV-seronegative. Each CDR3 is given with its conserved first and last residue. D genes are given only for firm matches. Size values are once, few and many counts, or a class for expanded clones, and some rows have none.

NA	NA	TRBV7-8	TRBJ1-5	TGTGCCAGCAGCTTACAGCAGGGAGGGACCGATCAGCCCCAGCATTTT	CASSLQQGGTDQPQHF
NA	TRBD1	TRBV7-2	TRBJ1-1	TGTGCCAGCAGCCCAAGGACAGGGTGGATTGGAACTGAAGCTTTCTTT	CASSPRTGWIGTEAFF
few	NA	TRBV6-1	TRBJ1-4	TGTGCCAGCAGTGAAGGGAGACAGGCCGTAGGGACTAATGAAAAACTGTTTTTT	CASSEGRQAVGTNEKLFF
NA	TRBD1	TRBV25-1	TRBJ1-1	TGTGCCAGCACCCTCTCCGGGACAGGCGAAGCTTTCTTT	CASTLSGTGEAFF
NA	NA	TRBV5-1	TRBJ1-4	TGCGCCAGCAGCTTTTCGACGGCTGGCGGTGAAAAACTGTTTTTT	CASSFSTAGGEKLFF
NA	NA	TRBV6-6	TRBJ1-3	TGTGCCAGCATAGGAGGGTACGGAAACACCATATATTTT	CASIGGYGNTIYF
few	NA	TRBV10-3	TRBJ1-3	TGTGCCATCTCGTCTGTTTCGACCGGGGGAAACACCATATATTTT	CAISSVSTGGNTIYF
once	TRBD2	TRBV27	TRBJ2-3	TGTGCCAGCAGCCGAAGCGGGGGGCCCGGGAATACGCAGTATTTT	CASSRSGGPGNTQYF
NA	TRBD1	TRBV4-1	TRBJ1-4	TGCGCCAGCAGCCAAGGGACAGGGACGGATGAAAAACTGTTTTTT	CASSQGTGTDEKLFF
NA	TRBD1	TRBV5-4	TRBJ2-7	TGTGCCAGCAGCTTGGGACAGGGGGACTACGAGCAGTACTTC	CASSLGQGDYEQYF
NA	TRBD2	TRBV7-9	TRBJ2-5	TGTGCCAGCAGCTTTGCGGTCGGGAGGGAGACCCAGTACTTC	CASSFAVGRETQYF
once	NA	TRBV7-2	TRBJ1-1	TGTGCCAGCAGCTTAATGACAGGGAACACTGAAGCTTTCTTT	CASSLMTGNTEAFF
NA	NA	TRBV10-3	TRBJ2-1	TGTGCCATCAGTGAGTCTACAGGCGCCGTTTCCTACAATGAGCAGTTCTTC	CAISESTGAVSYNEQFF
once	TRBD1	TRBV18	TRBJ2-7	TGTGCCAGCTCACGACGACAGGGGCCGACCTCCCACGAGCAGTACTTC	CASSRRQGPTSHEQYF
NA	TRBD1	TRBV4-1	TRBJ1-1	TGCGCCAGCAGCCAAGATCGAGGGACAGGGCGAGCTTTCTTT	CASSQDRGTGRAFF
NA	NA	TRBV18	TRBJ1-4	TGTGCCAGCTCACAAGGAGACAGCCTCAATGAAAAACTGTTTTTT	CASSQGDSLNEKLFF
NA	TRBD2	TRBV7-2	TRBJ2-7	TGTGCCAGCAGCTTACAACTAGCGGAAGACCTGGGGCTGGACGAGCAGTACTTC	CASSLQLAEDLGLDEQYF
NA	NA	TRBV5-1	TRBJ2-2	TGCGCCAGCAGCCTATCAGGGTTGGGCACCGGGGAGCTGTTTTTT	CASSLSGLGTGELFF
NA	TRBD1	TRBV7-7	TRBJ1-1	TGTGCTGTCGGACAGGGGTTAAACACTGAAGCTTTCTTT	CAVGQGLNTEAFF
NA	TRBD1	TRBV19	TRBJ1-2	TGTGCCAGTAGTTCGGCCATAGGACAGGACTATGGCTACACCTTC	CASSSAIGQDYGYTF
NA	TRBD1	TRBV27	TRBJ1-6	TGTGCCAGCAGTCCGGGACAGGGGCTGGGGGCCCTCCACTTT	CASSPGQGLGALHF
NA	TRBD2	TRBV9	TRBJ2-7	TGTGCCAGCAGCCCCCCGGGGGGGGGCCGCTCCTACGAGCAGTACTTC	CASSPPGGGRSYEQYF
NA	NA	TRBV18	TRBJ2-7	TGTGCCAGCTCACCACCGTCCACCTACGAGCAGTACTTC	CASSPPSTYEQYF
NA	NA	TRBV7-7	TRBJ2-1	TGTGCTAGCAGCCCCCGGGGGTACAATGAGCAGTTCTTC	CASSPRGYNEQFF
NA	NA	TRBV7-2	TRBJ2-4	TGTGCCAGCAGCTTACCAGCGGCTTGGAACATTCAGTACTTC	CASSLPAAWNIQYF
NA	TRBD1	TRBV6-5	TRBJ2-7	TGTGCCAGCAGCTCTCAGGGGACAGGGGGCGGCGAGCAGTACTTC	CASSSQGTGGGEQYF
NA	TRBD1	TRBV10-3	TRBJ2-1	TGTGCCATCAGTGGCAGGTACAGGGGCCACCCCTACAATGAGCAGTTCTTC	CAISGRYRGHPYNEQFF
NA	TRBD2	TRBV7-3	TRBJ2-3	TGTGCCAGCAGCCCGGGATTAGCGGGCGCCCGGGATACGCAGTATTTT	CASSPGLAGARDTQYF
NA	NA	TRBV2	TRBJ1-4	TGTGCCAGCAGTGAAACAGGGACCGGTGAAAAACTGTTTTTT	CASSETGTGEKLFF
NA	TRBD1	TRBV13	TRBJ1-3	TGTGCCAGCAGCTTACAGGGGGCATTAGCTGGAAACACCATATATTTT	CASSLQGALAGNTIYF
NA	NA	TRBV5-6	TRBJ2-3	TGTGCCAGCAGCCCCAATCCCACAGATACGCAGTATTTT	CASSPNPTDTQYF
NA	NA	TRBV2	TRBJ2-1	TGTGCCAGCGAGTCAGAACTATACAATGAGCAGTTCTTC	CASESELYNEQFF
NA	TRBD1	TRBV30	TRBJ2-7	TGTGCCTGGAGCGGACAGGGCCCCTACGAGCAGTACTTC	CAWSGQGPYEQYF
NA	NA	TRBV18	TRBJ2-1	TGTGCCAGCTCACCACCCTTTACAAGGAGCTCCTACAATGAGCAGTTCTTC	CASSPPFTRSSYNEQFF
NA	TRBD2	TRBV27	TRBJ2-5	TGTGCCAGCAGTTCCTCGCTAGCGGGGGGGATTCAAGAGACCCAGTACTTC	CASSSSLAGGIQETQYF
NA	TRBD2	TRBV4-1	TRBJ2-1	TGCGCCAGCAGCCAAGGGGTAGCGGGGGCCAGGGTCGGGCAGTTCTTC	CASSQGVAGARVGQFF
once	NA	TRBV30	TRBJ2-3	TGTGCCTGGAGTGTACCGGCAGGATGGGGCACAGATACGCAGTATTTT	CAWSVPAGWGTDTQYF
NA	NA	TRBV5-4	TRBJ2-6	TGTGCCAGCAGCTCAGACTCTGGGGCCAACGTCCTGACTTTC	CASSSDSGANVLTF
NA	TRBD1	TRBV6-6	TRBJ1-6	TGTGCCAGCAGTCCTGGACAGGTGGGGTCACCCCTCCACTTT	CASSPGQVGSPLHF
NA	TRBD2	TRBV14	TRBJ2-1	TGTGCCAGCAGCCCCCATAGCGGGGGGGCCGCTTCGGGGCAGTTCTTC	CASSPHSGGAASGQFF
NA	TRBD1	TRBV7-3	TRBJ1-1	TGTGCCAGCAGCTTAAATAGTCTACAGGGGATCGGAGCTTTCTTT	CASSLNSLQGIGAFF
few	NA	TRBV12-5	TRBJ2-7	TGTGCTAGTGGTATATTCTCCAGGGGTTATAGGCCGGACGAGCAGTACTTC	CASGIFSRGYRPDEQYF
NA	NA	TRBV6-5	TRBJ2-2	TGTGCCAGCAGTAAGGGGCGGGAGCTGTTTTTT	CASSKGRELFF
NA	TRBD2	TRBV7-3	TRBJ2-2	TGTGCCAGCAGCTTAACTCTAGCGGGGGACACCGGGGAGCTGTTTTTT	CASSLTLAGDTGELFF
NA	NA	TRBV5-1	TRBJ2-3	TGCGCCAGCACCTTGGACGGGCGGACTAGCACAGATACGCAGTATTTT	CASTLDGRTSTDTQYF
NA	NA	TRBV5-1	TRBJ2-7	TGCGCCAGCAGCATCCGCTCAGGTGGCACAGCCTACGAGCAGTACTTC	CASSIRSGGTAYEQYF
NA	NA	TRBV11-2	TRBJ2-5	TGTGCCAGCAGCTTCTCGGGTTCAGTACGGTCGGGAGAGACCCAGTACTTC	CASSFSGSVRSGETQYF
NA	NA	TRBV6-5	TRBJ2-5	TGTGCCAGCAGTTACGCGGGACAAGAGACCCAGTACTTC	CASSYAGQETQYF
NA	NA	TRBV30	TRBJ1-2	TGTGCCTGGAGTGTGGGAGAAGGAGGCGGCTACACCTTC	CAWSVGEGGGYTF
NA	TRBD2	TRBV7-3	TRBJ2-5	TGTGCCAGCAGCCCAGACGGTCCCGGGACTAGCGGGACCCAAGAGACCCAGTACTTC	CASSPDGPGTSGTQETQYF
NA	NA	TRBV7-6	TRBJ1-1	TGTGCCAGCACCTCAGGAAAGGGGGGGATAGTGAACACTGAAGCTTTCTTT	CASTSGKGGIVNTEAFF
NA	TRBD1	TRBV27	TRBJ1-1	TGTGCCAGCAGGCCGGGACAGGGGGCGGTCACTGAAGCTTTCTTT	CASRPGQGAVTEAFF
NA	TRBD1	TRBV7-9	TRBJ1-6	TGTGCCAGCTCCCGACAGGGGGATTCACCCCTCCACTTT	CASSRQGDSPLHF
few	TRBD1	TRBV5-6	TRBJ1-1	TGTGCCAGCAGCTTACTGGGACAGGGGCTGTTGAACACTGAAGCTTTCTTT	CASSLLGQGLLNTEAFF
few	TRBD1	TRBV7-2	TRBJ1-1	TGTGCCAGCAGCCGCGGGACAGACAACACTGAAGCTTTCTTT	CASSRGTDNTEAFF
few	NA	TRBV30	TRBJ1-3	TGTGCCTGGAGTCCCCCTAAGCTGGATTTT	CAWSPPKLDF
NA	TRBD1	TRBV19	TRBJ1-1	TGTGCCAGTAGTCGACAGGGAACTGAAGCTTTCTTT	CASSRQGTEAFF
NA	TRBD1	TRBV27	TRBJ2-5	TGTGCCAGCAGTTTCGGGACAGACCAAGAGACCCAGTACTTC	CASSFGTDQETQYF
NA	TRBD1	TRBV10-3	TRBJ2-7	TGTGCCATCAGTGGGGGGACAGCCAACTACGAGCAGTACTTC	CAISGGTANYEQYF